The 20 T cell receptor beta chains in this list originate from one sample, sequenced in a study of T cells in Graves' hyperthyroidism and ophthalmopathy. TCR beta CDR3 regions were amplified from RNA. TCR CDR3 regions were first amplified by RT-PCR with HTBI primers. Using its own MiXCR run on the multiplex PCR reads, TCRdb lists one record per CDR3 protein. In the table there are fewer than 450,000 distinct CDR3 sequences, 15% of which are singletons. Source material: blood. The receptors stem from a woman aged 55-75 years with Graves' ophthalmopathy.

There are many counts of this clonotype. The chain employs TRBV5-1 and TRBJ1-1; 7 bases line up with TRBD1. The V and J ends lost 4 bases and 1 base, in that order; junction bases with no gene match: 7. Germline values: CDR1 SGHRS, CDR2 YFSETQ. The CDR3 has 15 residues. The CDR3 region has the DNA TGCGCCAGCAGCGTCCACAGGGGCGGGAACACTGAAGCTTTCTTT. Amino acids: CASSVHRGGNTEAFF.

A remark on this clonotype: A clone one base away is much larger, so this may be a read error. The CDR3 sequence: CASSLGPGGGQFF. The CDR3 DNA is TGTGCCAGCAGCTTAGGCCCTGGTGGTGGGCAGTTCTTC. The chain couples TRBV7-9 to TRBJ2-1; D is uncertain. From germline, CDR1 is SEHNR and CDR2 FQNEAQ (reference sequence). The CDR3 consists of 13 residues. Trimming removed 1 base at V and 12 bases at J, with 13 bases between.

This chain uses TRBV15 with TRBJ2-5; TRBD1 matches at 8 bases. J was trimmed by 7 bases and V by 3 bases; bases with no gene match: 4. The germline V gene encodes CDR1 LNHNV and CDR2 YYDKDF (reference sequence). CDR3 length equals 13 residues. CDR3 DNA sequence: TGTGCCACCAGCAGTGCAACAGGGGGGACCCAGTACTTC. Translation: CATSSATGGTQYF.

The V call is TRBV25-1, the J call TRBJ2-1; 8 bases agree with TRBD1. Per germline, CDR1 MGHDK and CDR2 SYGVNS. This CDR3 spans 16 amino acids. The V gene end was trimmed by 1 base and the J gene end by 4 bases; junction bases not matched to a gene: 6. The CDR3 coding sequence is TGTGCCAGCAGTGAATCCGGCAGGGGGCAATACAATGAGCAGTTCTTC. Residues: CASSESGRGQYNEQFF.

At least ten counts were recorded for this clonotype. The rearrangement links TRBV3-1 to TRBJ1-2; no firm D call. Trimming took off 2 bases at V and 2 bases at J, with 3 bases between the two ends. In germline, CDR1 is LGHDT, CDR2 YNNKEL (reference sequence). CDR3 length: 12 residues. The CDR3 DNA sequence: TGTGCCAGCAGCCAAACAAACTATGGCTACACCTTC. Its protein is CASSQTNYGYTF.

This clonotype has just a few counts. V gene TRBV10-3 combines with J gene TRBJ2-1; 11 nucleotides line up with TRBD2. This CDR3 region has 17 residues. Germline values: CDR1 ENHRY, CDR2 SYGVKD. V lost 6 bases, J lost 10 bases, and 17 bases stayed unmatched. CDR3 in amino acids: CAIRGSYGVSGRDEQFF. The CDR3 nucleotides read TGTGCCATCAGAGGGAGCTACGGGGTTAGCGGGAGGGACGAGCAGTTCTTC.

This clonotype has ten or more counts. This rearrangement joins TRBV11-2 to TRBJ2-5; TRBD1 is a possible D gene (8 bases). This CDR3 has 14 residues. CDR1 and CDR2 (germline): SGHAT, FQNNGV. V was trimmed by 5 bases and J by 5 bases, leaving 15 bases between them. The CDR3 sequence is CASSHRGGVETQYF. The CDR3 DNA is TGTGCCAGCAGCCACAGGGGGGGCGTGGAGACCCAGTACTTC.

A few counts support this clonotype. The CDR3 nucleotides are TGTGCCAGCAGCCGTGGGGCCGGATCCCAAGAGACCCAGTACTTC. The encoded protein is CASSRGAGSQETQYF. The rearrangement joins TRBV4-2 to TRBJ2-5; a possible D gene is TRBD1 (5 bases). V shed 4 bases and J shed 1 base, with 13 bases lying between them. The CDR3 totals 15 residues. CDR1 and CDR2 (germline): LGHNA, YNFKEQ.

This clonotype has just a few counts. The V gene is TRBV6-1, the J gene TRBJ1-4; D is unclear. The V and J ends lost 5 bases and 4 bases respectively, with 11 bases between them. CDR1 MNHNS and CDR2 SASEGT come from the germline V gene. CDR3 length: 14 amino acids. The CDR3: CASSRGGHNEKLFF. CDR3 in DNA: TGTGCCAGCAGTCGGGGTGGTCATAATGAAAAACTGTTTTTT.

This clonotype was seen at least ten times. The chain uses TRBV7-8 and TRBJ2-1; TRBD2 matches 10 bases. Germline V gene lookup returns CDR1 SGHVS and CDR2 FQNEAQ. The CDR3 has 16 amino acids. V trimming: 3 bases; J trimming: 8 bases; junction bases outside the gene matches: 10. The CDR3 is CASSFRLAGSYDEQFF. DNA of the CDR3: TGTGCCAGCAGCTTTAGACTAGCGGGCTCCTATGATGAGCAGTTCTTC. The entire variable domain, with the rest obtained from reference TRBV7-8 and TRBJ2-1, is as follows: GAGVSQSPRYKVAKRGQDVALRCDPISGHVSLFWYQQALGQGPEFLTYFQNEAQLDKSGLPSDRFFAERPEGSVSTLKIQRTQQEDSAVYLCASSFRLAGSYDEQFFGPGTRLTVL.

There are many counts of this clonotype. V and J are TRBV12-3 or TRBV12-4 and TRBJ2-1, with a possible D match to TRBD2 (6 bases). The ends were cut back, 2 bases at V and 9 bases at J, with 11 bases in the middle. This CDR3 has 13 residues. The CDR3 DNA sequence: TGTGCCAGCAGTTTAATCGGGGGAGGTGAGCAGTTCTTC. It is translated as CASSLIGGGEQFF.

The genes are TRBV7-2 and TRBJ2-2; TRBD2 agrees at 10 bases. Germline V lookup: CDR1 SGHTA, CDR2 FQGNSA. This CDR3 has 14 amino acids. V dropped 6 bases and J dropped 7; count of bases not matched to a gene: 5. CDR3 nucleotides: TGTGCCAGCAGGAGACTAGCGGGCATCGGGGAGCTGTTTTTT. Encoded protein: CASRRLAGIGELFF. Filled out from reference TRBV7-2 and TRBJ2-2, the complete variable domain reads GAGVSQSPSNKVTEKGKDVELRCDPISGHTALYWYRQSLGQGLEFLIYFQGNSAPDKSGLPSDRFSAERTGGSVSTLTIQRTQQEDSAVYLCASRRLAGIGELFFGEGSRLTVL.

The rearrangement joins TRBV27 to TRBJ2-4; D remains ambiguous. The CDR3 is made up of 16 amino acids. Deletions cut 1 base from V and 1 base from J, with 11 bases between. Per the germline V gene, CDR1 is MNHEY and CDR2 is SMNVEV (reference sequence). The CDR3 nucleotides read TGTGCCAGCAGTTTATACCCGGCGGAGGCCAAAAACATTCAGTACTTC. This gives the protein CASSLYPAEAKNIQYF.

A few counts support this clonotype. CDR3 DNA: TGTGCCAGTAGTATACCTGGGGCCAACGTCCTGACTTTC. Residues: CASSIPGANVLTF. J is TRBJ2-6 and V is TRBV19; unclear D gene. This CDR3 spans 13 amino acids. Germline CDR1 and CDR2: LNHDA and SQIVND (reference sequence). With 2 bases removed from V and 2 bases from J, the gap between germline ends came to 1 base.

The rearrangement uses TRBV6-5 and TRBJ1-2, with D unresolved. Germline loops: CDR1 MNHEY, CDR2 SVGAGI. V dropped 2 bases and J dropped 5 bases, with 12 bases sitting between them. The CDR3 is made up of 14 amino acids. CDR3 loop: CASSYRALGYGYTF. Written as DNA, the CDR3 is TGTGCCAGCAGTTACCGTGCTTTGGGGTATGGCTACACCTTC.

Comments on this clonotype: A read error may produce the germline difference seen at one junction end. The CDR3 protein is CASSKAGWSNEQYF. CDR3 nucleotide sequence: TGTGCCAGCAGCAAAGCGGGATGGTCGAACGAGCAGTACTTC. The chain has TRBV4-1 and TRBJ2-7, with 7 nucleotides matching TRBD2. The CDR3 covers 14 residues. Germline CDR1 is MGHRA and CDR2 is YSYEKL.

This clonotype showed up just a few times. The rearrangement uses TRBV5-5 and TRBJ1-5; D not resolved. Trimming removed 1 base from V and 5 bases from J, with 13 bases in between. This CDR3 is built from 15 residues. Germline V lookup: CDR1 SGHKS, CDR2 YYEKEE (reference sequence). The CDR3 DNA follows: TGTGCCAGCAGCTTGAATTGGAAGCGGGATCAGCCCCAGCATTTT. Translation: CASSLNWKRDQPQHF.

The chain combines TRBV6-1 with TRBJ1-1; D is possibly TRBD1 (6 bases). CDR3 size: 16 residues. The ends were cut back, 5 bases at V and 4 bases at J, with 20 bases in the middle. CDR1 and CDR2 from the germline V gene are MNHNS and SASEGT. CDR3 bases: TGTGCCAGCAGTTCGAACTCGTACAGGGCGGCCACTGAAGCTTTCTTT. As protein: CASSSNSYRAATEAFF.

This clonotype was seen only a few times. The V and J genes are TRBV20-1 and TRBJ2-7, with no clear D. Germline V gives CDR1 DFQATT, CDR2 SNEGSKA (reference sequence). The CDR3 contains 12 residues. V shed 3 bases and J shed 2 bases, with 8 bases lying between them. CDR3 residues: CSASPRAYEQYF. The CDR3 coding sequence is TGCAGTGCTAGCCCTAGAGCCTACGAGCAGTACTTC.

This clonotype occurred a few times. This chain uses TRBV9 with TRBJ2-1; D is possibly TRBD1 (6 bases). In germline, CDR1 is SGDLS, CDR2 YYNGEE. This CDR3 comprises 15 residues. Trimming cost V 0 bases and J 9 bases, with 16 bases left between them. DNA for the CDR3: TGTGCCAGCAGCGTAGAGGTCAGGGGAGCAGGTGAGCAGTTCTTC. Its translation is CASSVEVRGAGEQFF.